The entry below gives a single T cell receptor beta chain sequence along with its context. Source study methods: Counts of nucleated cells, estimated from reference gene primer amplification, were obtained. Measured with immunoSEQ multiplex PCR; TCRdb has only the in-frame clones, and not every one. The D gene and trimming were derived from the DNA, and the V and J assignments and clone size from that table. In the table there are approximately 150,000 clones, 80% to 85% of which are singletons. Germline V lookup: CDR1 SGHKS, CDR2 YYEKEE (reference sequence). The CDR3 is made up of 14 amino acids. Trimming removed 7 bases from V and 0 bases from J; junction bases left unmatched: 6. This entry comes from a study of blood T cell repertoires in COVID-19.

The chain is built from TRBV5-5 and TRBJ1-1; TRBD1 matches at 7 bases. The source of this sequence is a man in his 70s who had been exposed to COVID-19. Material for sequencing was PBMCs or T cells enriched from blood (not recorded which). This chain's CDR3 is CASETGTVNTEAFF. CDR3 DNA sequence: TGTGCCAGCGAAACCGGGACAGTGAACACTGAAGCTTTCTTT.